Sequencing of this T cell receptor beta chain was carried out in a study of identifying expanded T cells in peripheral blood. Study-level points and caveats: Approximately 2-week clone count variance significantly increased as total template count grew. Differentially abundant clones: around 1.2 between replicates, 16.4 at two to three weeks, around 19 at four.

The CDR3 has 14 residues. Per germline, CDR1 LGHNA and CDR2 YNFKEQ. Trimming shortened V by 1 base and J by 8 bases, and 11 bases separated the two germline ends. This table comes from immunoSEQ multiplex PCR, and its TCRdb copy is limited to in-frame clones, with some not included. The sample shows some 100,000 clones, roughly 90% of them seen only once. In the case of this clone: What it recognizes is unknown.

Healthy donors had no documented immune events, such as infections, while sampled. The chain employs TRBV4-2 and TRBJ1-4, with D possibly being TRBD1 (5 bases). The sample consisted of blood. The sequence came from a person aged 18 to 75 in good health. The CDR3 loop is CASSQVEGKEKLFF. CDR3 DNA: TGTGCCAGCAGCCAAGTGGAGGGGAAGGAAAAACTGTTTTTT.